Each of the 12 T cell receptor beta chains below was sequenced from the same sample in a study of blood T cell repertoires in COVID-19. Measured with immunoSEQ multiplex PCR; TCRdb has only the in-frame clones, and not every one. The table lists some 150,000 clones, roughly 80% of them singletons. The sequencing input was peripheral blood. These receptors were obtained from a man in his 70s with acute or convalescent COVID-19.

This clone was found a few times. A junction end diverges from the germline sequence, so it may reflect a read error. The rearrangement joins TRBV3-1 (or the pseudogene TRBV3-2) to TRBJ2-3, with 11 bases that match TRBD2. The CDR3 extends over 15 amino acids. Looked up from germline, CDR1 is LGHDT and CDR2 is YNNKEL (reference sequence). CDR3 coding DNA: TGTGCCAGCAGCCTTGGACTAGCGGGCACGGATACGCAGTATTTT. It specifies CASSLGLAGTDTQYF.

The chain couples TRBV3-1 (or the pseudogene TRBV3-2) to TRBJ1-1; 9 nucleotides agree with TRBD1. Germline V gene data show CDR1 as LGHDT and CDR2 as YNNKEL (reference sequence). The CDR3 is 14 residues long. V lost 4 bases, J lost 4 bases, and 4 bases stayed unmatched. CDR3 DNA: TGTGCCAGCAGCCCCCTACAGGGGGCCACTGAAGCTTTCTTT. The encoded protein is CASSPLQGATEAFF.

The CDR3 spells CATYGGAGNQPQHF. The CDR3 nucleotides read TGTGCCACCTACGGCGGGGCAGGCAATCAGCCCCAGCATTTT. This rearrangement joins TRBV28 to TRBJ1-5; TRBD1 might be the D (5 bases). V lost 10 bases and J lost 2, with 15 bases in between. CDR1 is MDHEN and CDR2 is SYDVKM in the germline V gene. The length of the CDR3 is 14 residues. Looking up the rest from reference TRBV28 and TRBJ1-5 gives the full variable domain: DVKVTQSSRYLVKRTGEKVFLECVQDMDHENMFWYRQDPGLGLRLIYFSYDVKMKEKGDIPEGYSVSREKKERFSLILESASTNQTSMYLCATYGGAGNQPQHFGDGTRLSIL.

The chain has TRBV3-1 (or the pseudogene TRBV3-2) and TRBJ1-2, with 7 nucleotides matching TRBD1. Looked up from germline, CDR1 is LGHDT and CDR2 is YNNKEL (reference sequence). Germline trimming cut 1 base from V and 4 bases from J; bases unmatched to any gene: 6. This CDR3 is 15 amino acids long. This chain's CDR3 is CASSQGLGGTYGYTF. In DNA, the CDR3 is TGTGCCAGCAGCCAAGGCTTAGGGGGCACCTATGGCTACACCTTC.

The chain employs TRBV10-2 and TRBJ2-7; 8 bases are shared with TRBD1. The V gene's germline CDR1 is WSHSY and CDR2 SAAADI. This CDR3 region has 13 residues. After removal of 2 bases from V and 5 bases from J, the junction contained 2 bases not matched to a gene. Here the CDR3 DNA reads TGCGCCAGCAGTGAGGGCAGGGGGCACGAGCAGTACTTC. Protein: CASSEGRGHEQYF.

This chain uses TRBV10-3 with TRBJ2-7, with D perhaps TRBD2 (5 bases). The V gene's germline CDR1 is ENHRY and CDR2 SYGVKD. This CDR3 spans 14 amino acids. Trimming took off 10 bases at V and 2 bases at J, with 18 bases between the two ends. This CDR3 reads CATVEKRETYEQYF. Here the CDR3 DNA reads TGTGCCACCGTAGAGAAGAGGGAAACCTACGAGCAGTACTTC.

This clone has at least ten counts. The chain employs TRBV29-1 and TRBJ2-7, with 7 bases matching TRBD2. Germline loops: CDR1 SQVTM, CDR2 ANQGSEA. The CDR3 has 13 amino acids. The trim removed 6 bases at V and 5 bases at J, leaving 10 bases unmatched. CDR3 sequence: CSVGLSGHNEQYF. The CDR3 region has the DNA TGCAGCGTGGGCCTTAGCGGGCACAACGAGCAGTACTTC.

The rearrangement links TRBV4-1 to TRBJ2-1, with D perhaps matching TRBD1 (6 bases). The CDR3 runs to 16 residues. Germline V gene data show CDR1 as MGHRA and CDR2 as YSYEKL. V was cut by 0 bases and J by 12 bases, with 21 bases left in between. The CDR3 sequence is CASSQDRDTDIGGQFF. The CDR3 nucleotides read TGCGCCAGCAGCCAAGACCGGGACACCGATATTGGTGGGCAGTTCTTC.

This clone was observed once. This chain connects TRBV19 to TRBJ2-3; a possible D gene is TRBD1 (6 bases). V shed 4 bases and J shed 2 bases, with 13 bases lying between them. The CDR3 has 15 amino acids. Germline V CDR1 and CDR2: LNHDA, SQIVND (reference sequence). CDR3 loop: CASSKQGLYTDTQYF. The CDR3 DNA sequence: TGTGCCAGTAGTAAACAGGGCCTCTACACAGATACGCAGTATTTT. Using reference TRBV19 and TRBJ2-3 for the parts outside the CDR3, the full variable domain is DGGITQSPKYLFRKEGQNVTLSCEQNLNHDAMYWYRQDPGQGLRLIYYSQIVNDFQKGDIAEGYSVSREKKESFPLTVTSAQKNPTAFYLCASSKQGLYTDTQYFGPGTRLTVL.

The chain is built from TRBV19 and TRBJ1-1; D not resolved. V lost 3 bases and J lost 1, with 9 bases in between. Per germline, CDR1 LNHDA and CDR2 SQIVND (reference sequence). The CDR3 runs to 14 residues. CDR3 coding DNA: TGTGCCAGTAGTATTTCACAGACGAACACTGAAGCTTTCTTT. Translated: CASSISQTNTEAFF.

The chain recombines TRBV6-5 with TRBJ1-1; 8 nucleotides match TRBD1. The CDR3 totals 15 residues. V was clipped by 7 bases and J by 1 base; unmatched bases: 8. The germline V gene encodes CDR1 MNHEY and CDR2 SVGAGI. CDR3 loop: CASNAGGLRNTEAFF. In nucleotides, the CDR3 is TGTGCCAGCAACGCAGGGGGCCTTCGGAACACTGAAGCTTTCTTT.

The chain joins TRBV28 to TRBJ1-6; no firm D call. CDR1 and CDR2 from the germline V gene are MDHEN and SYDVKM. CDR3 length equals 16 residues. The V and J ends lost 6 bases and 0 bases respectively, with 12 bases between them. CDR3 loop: CASSPPGSSYNSPLHF. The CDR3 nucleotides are TGTGCCAGCAGCCCCCCCGGGAGCTCCTATAATTCACCCCTCCACTTT. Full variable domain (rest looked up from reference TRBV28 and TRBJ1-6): DVKVTQSSRYLVKRTGEKVFLECVQDMDHENMFWYRQDPGLGLRLIYFSYDVKMKEKGDIPEGYSVSREKKERFSLILESASTNQTSMYLCASSPPGSSYNSPLHFGNGTRLTVT.